Following are 7 T cell receptor beta chains from one sample sequenced in a study of chemoradiotherapy in HPV16-positive cancers. TCRdb keeps only in-frame clones here, not all; method: immunoSEQ multiplex PCR. Of about 5,400 clones listed, about 88% are singletons. Sequencing was performed on blood, taken from a patient who underwent chemoradiotherapy. These receptors originate from a human donor with HPV-associated anogenital cancer.

The V call is TRBV30, the J call TRBJ1-3; D is ambiguous. Germline CDR1 reads GTSNPN; CDR2 reads SVGIG (reference sequence). Trimming pared 0 bases from V and 1 base from J, leaving 10 bases between. This CDR3 has 15 amino acids. CDR3 DNA sequence: TGTGCCTGGAGTGTTCCCAACCTTTCTGGAAACACCATATATTTT. It is translated as CAWSVPNLSGNTIYF. Combining the CDR3 with reference TRBV30 and TRBJ1-3 gives the whole variable domain SQTIHQWPATLVQPVGSPLSLECTVEGTSNPNLYWYRQAAGRGLQLLFYSVGIGQISSEVPQNLSASRPQDRQFILSSKKLLLSDSGFYLCAWSVPNLSGNTIYFGEGSWLTVV.

The chain employs TRBV6-5 and TRBJ2-2; tentative D call: TRBD1 (5 bases). The CDR3 is made up of 15 amino acids. V was clipped by 6 bases and J by 0 bases, with 11 bases between them. Germline lookup yields CDR1 MNHEY and CDR2 SVGAGI. This CDR3 reads CASSPTVANTGELFF. The CDR3 DNA follows: TGTGCCAGCAGCCCGACAGTAGCGAACACCGGGGAGCTGTTTTTT.

V usage is TRBV5-1 and J usage is TRBJ2-3, with 8 bases fitting TRBD2. Looked up from germline, CDR1 is SGHRS and CDR2 is YFSETQ. With V trimmed by 2 bases and J by 9 bases, 11 bases remained unmatched. The CDR3 length is 15 residues. CDR3 in amino acids: CASSFRAGGLDTQYF. The CDR3 region has the DNA TGCGCCAGCAGCTTTCGGGCGGGAGGTTTAGACACGCAGTATTTT. The full variable domain, rest sourced from reference TRBV5-1 and TRBJ2-3, is KAGVTQTPRYLIKTRGQQVTLSCSPISGHRSVSWYQQTPGQGLQFLFEYFSETQRNKGNFPGRFSGRQFSNSRSEMNVSTLELGDSALYLCASSFRAGGLDTQYFGPGTRLTVL.

The chain recombines TRBV4-2 with TRBJ1-1; D ambiguous. The CDR3 is 14 residues long. The V gene's germline CDR1 is LGHNA and CDR2 YNFKEQ. Between the trimmed V and J ends, which lost 0 bases and 0 bases, there was a span of 5 bases. DNA of the CDR3: TGTGCCAGCAGCCAAGAAGGCGTGAACACTGAAGCTTTCTTT. Amino acids: CASSQEGVNTEAFF.

The chain recombines TRBV6-5 with TRBJ2-1; no firm D call. With 6 bases removed from V and 1 base from J, the gap between germline ends came to 10 bases. Germline-derived CDR1 and CDR2 are MNHEY and SVGAGI. This CDR3 has 14 residues. The CDR3 DNA is TGTGCCAGCAGCCGACGAGAGTCCTACAATGAGCAGTTCTTC. As protein: CASSRRESYNEQFF.

The chain employs TRBV7-9 and TRBJ1-6, with a tentative D call TRBD1 (6 bases). CDR1 and CDR2 from the germline V gene are SEHNR and FQNEAQ (reference sequence). The CDR3 spans 14 residues. Trimming cost V 6 bases and J 10 bases, with 16 bases left between them. CDR3 amino acids: CASSGGTRGSPLHF. The DNA for the CDR3 is TGTGCCAGCAGTGGGGGCACGCGAGGCTCACCCCTCCACTTT. Complete variable domain (other parts from reference TRBV7-9 and TRBJ1-6): DTGVSQNPRHKITKRGQNVTFRCDPISEHNRLYWYRQTLGQGPEFLTYFQNEAQLEKSRLLSDRFSAERPKGSFSTLEIQRTEQGDSAMYLCASSGGTRGSPLHFGNGTRLTVT.

The gene calls are TRBV12-5 and TRBJ2-3, with 7 bases identical to TRBD1. The junction had 6 bases not matched to a gene; V was cut back by 0 bases and J by 0 bases. The CDR3 covers 17 residues. Germline CDR1 and CDR2: LGHNT and FRNRAP. This CDR3 is CASGLVKTGKSTDTQYF. The CDR3 DNA follows: TGTGCTAGTGGTTTGGTAAAGACAGGGAAAAGCACAGATACGCAGTATTTT.